Listed here is a single TCR beta chain. What it recognizes is unknown. The data are from a study of T-cell memory formation after mild COVID-19. Across the whole study: TCR clusters showed largely donor specificity.

Germline CDR1 and CDR2: SEHNR and FQNEAQ (reference sequence). The CDR3 length is 17 residues. V lost 1 base, J lost 5 bases, and 20 bases lay in between. From the 5' RACE reads, TCRdb called clonotypes with MiXCR, one entry per CDR3 protein. The sample lists roughly 510,000 distinct CDR3 sequences; around 15% were seen once. Study-level findings and limits: The study detected some responding clones in pre-infection memory, suggesting cross-reactive memory joined. The main location of contracting CD4+ clones was CM and EM, and that of contracting CD8+ clones was EMRA. There was no confirmation that second-wave clones peaking on day 37 were SARS-CoV-2 specific.

The sequenced material came from PBMCs or a T cell subset sorted from them (not recorded which). The TCR sequence derives from an adult woman who had mild COVID-19 (a few samples of this study predate the infection). Cell type and time point are not known. The chain has TRBV7-9 and TRBJ2-5; D possibly corresponds to TRBD1 (5 bases). This CDR3 reads CASSLVDVRGSWETQYF. The CDR3, as DNA: TGTGCCAGCAGCTTAGTCGATGTAAGGGGCTCTTGGGAGACCCAGTACTTC.